This is a list of T cell receptor beta chains from one sample in a study of vaccination effects on CD4 cells after COVID-19. Profiling relied on immunoSEQ multiplex PCR, and the TCRdb table lists in-frame clones only, not all of them. The table shows around 36,000 clones, with more than 60% occurring only once. Their antigen targets remain unknown. This sample comprised CD4+ T cells from PBMCs cultured with SARS-CoV-2 spike peptides, obtained before COVID-19 vaccination. These receptors came from a human donor who received a COVID-19 vaccine. The CDR3 runs from the conserved cysteine through the conserved F or W. A D gene is named only where the DNA matches it firmly. Size values are once, few and many counts, or a class for expanded clones, and some rows have none.

abundance | j_gene | len | d_gene | v_gene | CDR3nt | CDR3aa
few | TRBJ1-2 | 15 | TRBD1 | TRBV6-5 | TGTGCCAGCAGTTCCCTCGGACAGGCGAACTATGGCTACACCTTC | CASSSLGQANYGYTF
once | TRBJ2-7 | 12 | TRBD1 | TRBV10-3 | TGTGCCACCGGGGGGACAGGGGACGAGCAGTACTTC | CATGGTGDEQYF
few | TRBJ1-2 | 13 | TRBD1 | TRBV30 | TGTGCCTGCCGTAAGGACAGGGTCGGTGGCTACACCTTC | CACRKDRVGGYTF
- | TRBJ2-5 | 13 | TRBD1 | TRBV29-1 | TGCAGCGCGGTCAGGGGACAGGGAGAGACCCAGTACTTC | CSAVRGQGETQYF
- | TRBJ1-5 | 15 | - | TRBV7-2 | TGTGCCAGCACCCCTTTCCAGGGTGTCGATCAGCCCCAGCATTTT | CASTPFQGVDQPQHF
- | TRBJ2-5 | 15 | - | TRBV9 | TGTGCCAGCAGCGTAGCCAGGGGAAGTAAAGAGACCCAGTACTTC | CASSVARGSKETQYF
- | TRBJ2-3 | 16 | TRBD2 | TRBV4-1 | TGCGCCAGCAGCCAAGGACACGGGAGGTTTACAGATACGCAGTATTTT | CASSQGHGRFTDTQYF
- | TRBJ2-7 | 15 | - | TRBV5-6 | TGTGCCAGCAGCTTCGGACAGACTACCATCTACGAGCAGTACTTC | CASSFGQTTIYEQYF
once | TRBJ2-5 | 11 | - | TRBV20-1 | TGCAGTGTGTTTGGTTCCGACAAGCAGTACTTC | CSVFGSDKQYF
once | TRBJ2-1 | 16 | TRBD2 | TRBV9 | TGTGCCAGCAGCGAGGGACTAGCGGGAGTGGGGAATGAGCAGTTCTTC | CASSEGLAGVGNEQFF
once | TRBJ1-5 | 15 | - | TRBV15 | TGTGCCACCAGCAGAGTCTCAGGGAAAGGACAGCCCCAGCATTTT | CATSRVSGKGQPQHF
few | TRBJ1-5 | 16 | - | TRBV19 | TGTGCCAGTAGTATAGAGGGGGAGGGATCAAATCAGCCCCAGCATTTT | CASSIEGEGSNQPQHF
- | TRBJ2-7 | 11 | - | TRBV3-1/TRBV3-2 | TGTGCCAGCAGCCTGTTGGGGGAGCAGTACTTC | CASSLLGEQYF
- | TRBJ2-3 | 15 | - | TRBV6-4 | TGTGCCAGCAGTGACAGGGTAACCGGCACAGATACGCAGTATTTT | CASSDRVTGTDTQYF
few | TRBJ1-2 | 18 | TRBD1 | TRBV4-1 | TGCGCCAGCAGCCAAGTGGATTTCATTGGGGCAGGGGGCTATGGCTACACCTTC | CASSQVDFIGAGGYGYTF
- | TRBJ2-3 | 16 | TRBD2 | TRBV29-1 | TGCAGCGTGAACCTTGGGACTAGCGTATTCACAGATACGCAGTATTTT | CSVNLGTSVFTDTQYF
- | TRBJ2-7 | 13 | - | TRBV6-2/TRBV6-3 | TGTGCCAGCAGTCCGACACTCGCCAACGAGCAGTACTTC | CASSPTLANEQYF
- | TRBJ2-7 | 14 | TRBD2 | TRBV9 | TGTGCCAGCAGCGTAGGGCTAGCGGGCTACGAGCAGTACTTC | CASSVGLAGYEQYF
- | TRBJ2-1 | 17 | TRBD2 | TRBV7-2 | TGTGCCAGCAGCTTAGTTGGGACTAGCGGGAGTGTGAATGAGCAGTTCTTC | CASSLVGTSGSVNEQFF
few | TRBJ1-6 | 16 | TRBD1 | TRBV4-3 | TGCGCCAGCAGCCAAGATAGGACAGGCTATAATTCACCCCTCCACTTT | CASSQDRTGYNSPLHF
- | TRBJ2-7 | 16 | TRBD2 | TRBV7-9 | TGTGCCAGCAGCTTAGGGGGGGGGACTAGCTCTGGGGAGCAGTACTTC | CASSLGGGTSSGEQYF
- | TRBJ2-7 | 16 | TRBD1 | TRBV27 | TGTGCCAGCAGTTGGTTTTCGTCAGGGGGTTCTTACGAGCAGTACTTC | CASSWFSSGGSYEQYF
- | TRBJ1-1 | 15 | - | TRBV30 | TGTGCCTGGAGTGTACTGGGGGGTCCGAACACTGAAGCTTTCTTT | CAWSVLGGPNTEAFF
medium-sized | TRBJ1-4 | 14 | - | TRBV9 | TGTGCCAGCAGCGTAGGGACAGTTAATGAAAAACTGTTTTTT | CASSVGTVNEKLFF
few | TRBJ1-3 | 16 | TRBD1 | TRBV5-1 | TGCGCCAGCAGGGATGAGCGACAGGGTTCTGGAAACACCATATATTTT | CASRDERQGSGNTIYF
few | TRBJ1-1 | 14 | - | TRBV5-8 | TGTGCCAGCAGCTCCCCAGGACCTGACTCTGAAGCTTTCTTT | CASSSPGPDSEAFF
once | TRBJ2-1 | 15 | - | TRBV6-5 | TGTGCCAGCAACGGGGGTAGCATACAGTACAATGAGCAGTTCTTC | CASNGGSIQYNEQFF
few | TRBJ1-1 | 16 | - | TRBV28 | TGTGCCAGCAGTTTCTGGGGTCGCCCTGGGAACACTGAAGCTTTCTTT | CASSFWGRPGNTEAFF
- | TRBJ2-5 | 15 | - | TRBV5-6 | TGTGCCAGCAGTCTCAGGCGACTGGGGGGAGAGACCCAGTACTTC | CASSLRRLGGETQYF
- | TRBJ1-4 | 15 | - | TRBV30 | TGTGCCTGGAGCAGGACGGGACTCGGGACGGAAAAACTGTTTTTT | CAWSRTGLGTEKLFF
- | TRBJ2-3 | 12 | - | TRBV4-3 | TGCGCCAGCAGCCAAGATAGAGATACGCAGTATTTT | CASSQDRDTQYF